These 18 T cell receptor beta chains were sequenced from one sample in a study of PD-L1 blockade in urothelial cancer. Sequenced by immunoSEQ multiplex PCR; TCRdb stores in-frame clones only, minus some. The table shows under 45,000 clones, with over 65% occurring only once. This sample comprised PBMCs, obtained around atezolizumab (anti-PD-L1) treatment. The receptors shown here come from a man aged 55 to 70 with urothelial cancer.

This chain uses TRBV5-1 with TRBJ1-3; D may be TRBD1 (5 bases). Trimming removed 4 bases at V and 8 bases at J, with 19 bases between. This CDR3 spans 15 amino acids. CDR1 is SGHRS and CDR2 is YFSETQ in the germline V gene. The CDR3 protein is CASSTAGTRGDTIYF. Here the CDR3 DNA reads TGCGCCAGCAGCACAGCCGGGACCCGGGGGGACACCATATATTTT. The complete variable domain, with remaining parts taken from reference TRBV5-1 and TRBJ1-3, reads KAGVTQTPRYLIKTRGQQVTLSCSPISGHRSVSWYQQTPGQGLQFLFEYFSETQRNKGNFPGRFSGRQFSNSRSEMNVSTLELGDSALYLCASSTAGTRGDTIYFGEGSWLTVV.

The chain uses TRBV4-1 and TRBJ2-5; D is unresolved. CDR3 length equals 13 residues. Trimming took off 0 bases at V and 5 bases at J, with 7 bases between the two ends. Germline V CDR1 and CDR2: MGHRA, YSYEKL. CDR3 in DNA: TGCGCCAGCAGCCAAGATCTAACGGAGACCCAGTACTTC. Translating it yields CASSQDLTETQYF.

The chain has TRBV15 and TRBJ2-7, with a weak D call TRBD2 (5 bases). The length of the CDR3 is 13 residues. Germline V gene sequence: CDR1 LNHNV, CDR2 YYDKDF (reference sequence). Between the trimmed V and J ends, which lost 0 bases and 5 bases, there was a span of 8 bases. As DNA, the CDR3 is TGTGCCACCAGCAGAGATCCAGCGGACGAGCAGTACTTC. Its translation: CATSRDPADEQYF.

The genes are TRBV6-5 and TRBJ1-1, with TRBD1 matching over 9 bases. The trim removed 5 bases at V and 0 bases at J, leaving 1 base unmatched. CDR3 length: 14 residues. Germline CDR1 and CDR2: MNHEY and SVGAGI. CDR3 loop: CASSRDRVNTEAFF. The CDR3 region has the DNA TGTGCCAGCAGTAGGGACAGGGTGAACACTGAAGCTTTCTTT.

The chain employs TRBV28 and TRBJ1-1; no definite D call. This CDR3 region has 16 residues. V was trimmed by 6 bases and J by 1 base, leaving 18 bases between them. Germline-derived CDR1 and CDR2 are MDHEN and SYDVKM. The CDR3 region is CASRERGGNANTEAFF. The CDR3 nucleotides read TGTGCCAGCAGAGAGCGAGGAGGTAACGCGAACACTGAAGCTTTCTTT.

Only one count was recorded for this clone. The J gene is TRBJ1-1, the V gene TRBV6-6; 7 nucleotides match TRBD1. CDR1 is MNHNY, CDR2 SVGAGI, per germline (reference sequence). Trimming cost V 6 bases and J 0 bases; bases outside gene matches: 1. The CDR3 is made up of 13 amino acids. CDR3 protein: CASRQGMNTEAFF. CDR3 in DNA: TGTGCCAGCAGACAGGGGATGAACACTGAAGCTTTCTTT.

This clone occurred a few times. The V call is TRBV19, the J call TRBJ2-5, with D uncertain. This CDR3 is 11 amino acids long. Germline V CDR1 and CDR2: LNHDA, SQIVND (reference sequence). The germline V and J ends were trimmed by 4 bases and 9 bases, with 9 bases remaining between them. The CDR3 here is CASSSGASQYF. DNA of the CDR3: TGTGCCAGTAGTAGTGGTGCGTCCCAGTACTTC.

CDR3 DNA sequence: TGTGCCAGCAGTGAGGGGGGCTCTGGGGCCAACGTCCTGACTTTC. Its protein is CASSEGGSGANVLTF. The rearrangement uses TRBV2 and TRBJ2-6; maybe TRBD2 (6 bases). Germline loops: CDR1 SNHLY, CDR2 FYNNEI. The V end lost 3 bases, the J end lost 0 bases, and 6 bases lay between the germline ends. This CDR3 comprises 15 residues.

Here the CDR3 DNA reads TGTGCCAGCTCACCCAACAGGGGTGATGAGCAGTACTTC. Residues: CASSPNRGDEQYF. This rearrangement joins TRBV18 to TRBJ2-7, with TRBD1 matching over 7 bases. Germline V CDR1 and CDR2: KGHSH, LQKENI. Trimming cost V 3 bases and J 7 bases; bases outside gene matches: 6. The CDR3 length is 13 residues.

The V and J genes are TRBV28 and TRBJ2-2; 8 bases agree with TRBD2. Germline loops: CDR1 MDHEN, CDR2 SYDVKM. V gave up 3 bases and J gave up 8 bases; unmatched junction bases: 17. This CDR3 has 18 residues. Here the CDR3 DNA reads TGTGCCAGCAGTTTCCACTCCTCCGGGACTAGACTCTCAGGGGAGCTGTTTTTT. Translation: CASSFHSSGTRLSGELFF.

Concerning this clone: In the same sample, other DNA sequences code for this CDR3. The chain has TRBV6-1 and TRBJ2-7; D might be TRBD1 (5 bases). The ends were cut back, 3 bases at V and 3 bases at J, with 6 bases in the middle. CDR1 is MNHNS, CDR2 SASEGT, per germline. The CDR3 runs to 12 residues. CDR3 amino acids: CASSDRDYEQYF. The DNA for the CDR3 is TGTGCCAGCAGTGACAGGGACTACGAGCAGTACTTC.

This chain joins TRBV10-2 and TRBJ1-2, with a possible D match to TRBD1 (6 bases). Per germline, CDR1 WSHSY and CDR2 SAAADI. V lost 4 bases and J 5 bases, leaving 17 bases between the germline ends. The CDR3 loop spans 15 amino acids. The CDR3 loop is CASSGTGLGEYGYTF. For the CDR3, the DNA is TGCGCCAGCAGTGGTACAGGGTTAGGAGAGTATGGCTACACCTTC.

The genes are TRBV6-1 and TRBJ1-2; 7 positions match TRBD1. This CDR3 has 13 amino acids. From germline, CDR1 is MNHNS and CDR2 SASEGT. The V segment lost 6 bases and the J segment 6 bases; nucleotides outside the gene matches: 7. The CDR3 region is CASREGQFDGYTF. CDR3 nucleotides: TGTGCCAGCAGGGAGGGACAGTTTGATGGCTACACCTTC.

The DNA of the CDR3 is TGTGCCAGCAGCTTAGTAACAGGGGAGCTGTTTTTT. Protein: CASSLVTGELFF. This chain joins TRBV7-2 and TRBJ2-2; D not resolved. The V gene lost 1 base and the J gene lost 8 bases, with 5 bases spanning the gap. This CDR3 has 12 amino acids. Germline CDR1 and CDR2: SGHTA and FQGNSA.

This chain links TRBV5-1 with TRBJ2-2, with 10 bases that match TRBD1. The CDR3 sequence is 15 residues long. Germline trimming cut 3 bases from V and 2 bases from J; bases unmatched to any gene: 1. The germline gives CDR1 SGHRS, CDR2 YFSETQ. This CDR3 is CASSSTGGNTGELFF. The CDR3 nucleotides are TGCGCCAGCAGCTCGACAGGGGGCAACACCGGGGAGCTGTTTTTT.

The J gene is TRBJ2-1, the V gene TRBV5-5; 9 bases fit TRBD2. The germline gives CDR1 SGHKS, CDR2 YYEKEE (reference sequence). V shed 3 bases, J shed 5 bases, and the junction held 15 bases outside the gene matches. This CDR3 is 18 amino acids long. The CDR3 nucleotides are TGTGCCAGCAGCTCGCCCGAAGAGGGACTAGCAGTAGACAATGAGCAGTTCTTC. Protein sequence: CASSSPEEGLAVDNEQFF.

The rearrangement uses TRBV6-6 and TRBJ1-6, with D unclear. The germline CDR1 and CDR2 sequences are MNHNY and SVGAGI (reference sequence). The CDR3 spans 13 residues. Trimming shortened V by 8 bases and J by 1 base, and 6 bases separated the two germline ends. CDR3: CASARSYNSPLHF. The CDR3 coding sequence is TGTGCCAGCGCACGGTCCTATAATTCACCCCTCCACTTT.

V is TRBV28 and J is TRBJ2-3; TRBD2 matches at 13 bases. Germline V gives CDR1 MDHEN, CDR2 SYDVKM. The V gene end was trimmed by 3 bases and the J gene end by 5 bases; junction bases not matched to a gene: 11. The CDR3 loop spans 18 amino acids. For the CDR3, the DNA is TGTGCCAGCAGTTTGGACCCCCGACTAGCGGGGGGTAAAGATACGCAGTATTTT. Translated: CASSLDPRLAGGKDTQYF.